The 17 T cell receptor beta chains presented below share a single source sample, sequenced in a study of shared clonotypes between healthy human individuals. The table came from immunoSEQ multiplex PCR; TCRdb's copy has only in-frame clones and leaves some out. This sample carries some 530,000 clones, roughly 80% of them seen once, and the ten largest clones take approximately 12%. Sequencing was done on a sample of PBMCs. The source of these receptors is a woman aged 40 to 49 in good health. Some clones in this sample may be carry-over from other donors' samples.

The chain has TRBV7-3 and TRBJ2-7; D not certain. The DNA end is a closer match to TRBJ2-5, so the J assignment may be wrong. Germline V CDR1 and CDR2: SGHTA, FQGTGA. The CDR3 is made up of 13 amino acids. Written as DNA, the CDR3 is TGTGCCAGCAGCTCTTCCCTTGGGGAGACCCAGTACTTC. This gives the protein CASSSSLGETQYF.

The chain employs TRBV9 and TRBJ2-1, with 9 bases lining up with TRBD2. The V and J ends lost 0 bases and 2 bases, in that order; junction bases with no gene match: 9. Per germline, CDR1 SGDLS and CDR2 YYNGEE. The CDR3 covers 18 residues. The CDR3 coding sequence is TGTGCCAGCAGCGTAGGTGGTAGCGGGAGTGACGCCTACAATGAGCAGTTCTTC. Protein: CASSVGGSGSDAYNEQFF.

Remarks on this clone: With only one base between it and a far larger clone, this is likely a read error. The chain is built from TRBV7-6 and TRBJ2-1; 7 bases match TRBD2. Germline V gene lookup returns CDR1 SGHVS and CDR2 FNYEAQ. This CDR3 contains 16 residues. With V trimmed by 1 base and J by 4 bases, 7 bases remained unmatched. The CDR3 DNA follows: TGTGCCAGCAGCTTAGTCGGTAGCGGGCATTACAATGAGCAGTTCTTC. Translation: CASSLVGSGHYNEQFF.

This clone was observed a few times. In nucleotides, the CDR3 is TGTGCCAGCACCCCAGGGAGGGCGAACACCGGGGAGCTGTTTTTT. Its translation: CASTPGRANTGELFF. V and J are TRBV7-2 and TRBJ2-2; 7 nucleotides agree with TRBD2. There are 15 residues in the CDR3. V dropped 7 bases and J dropped 0; count of bases not matched to a gene: 5. Germline V gene data show CDR1 as SGHTA and CDR2 as FQGNSA.

In this sample, this clone turned up a few times. V and J are TRBV7-3 and TRBJ2-1; D possibly corresponds to TRBD1 (5 bases). This CDR3 comprises 16 residues. CDR1 is SGHTA, CDR2 FQGTGA, per germline. The V gene lost 1 base and the J gene lost 6 bases, with 16 bases spanning the gap. CDR3 in DNA: TGTGCCAGCAGCTTAATCGGTTCAGGGTTAGTCAATGAGCAGTTCTTC. The encoded protein is CASSLIGSGLVNEQFF. The full variable domain, completed using reference TRBV7-3 and TRBJ2-1, is GAGVSQTPSNKVTEKGKYVELRCDPISGHTALYWYRQSLGQGPEFLIYFQGTGAADDSGLPNDRFFAVRPEGSVSTLKIQRTERGDSAVYLCASSLIGSGLVNEQFFGPGTRLTVL.

The genes are TRBV6-1 and TRBJ2-7; the D is unclear. The CDR3 runs 15 residues. CDR1 and CDR2 from the germline V gene are MNHNS and SASEGT. V shed 1 base and J shed 3 bases, with 13 bases lying between them. The CDR3 spells CASSEGSSSFYEQYF. The CDR3 DNA reads TGTGCCAGCAGTGAAGGGAGTAGCTCATTCTACGAGCAGTACTTC.

For this clone: The junction departs from the called germline gene at one end, perhaps through a read error. The rearrangement joins TRBV7-9 to TRBJ2-1; 7 nucleotides line up with TRBD1. The length of the CDR3 is 9 residues. Per the germline V gene, CDR1 is SEHNR and CDR2 is FQNEAQ (reference sequence). CDR3 region: CASSLTGLF. The CDR3 DNA is TGTGCCAGCAGCTTGACAGGGCTCTTC. Full variable domain (remainder filled in from reference TRBV7-9 and TRBJ2-1): DTGVSQNPRHKITKRGQNVTFRCDPISEHNRLYWYRQTLGQGPEFLTYFQNEAQLEKSRLLSDRFSAERPKGSFSTLEIQRTEQGDSAMYLCASSLTGLFGPGTRLTVL.

There are a few counts of this clone. This chain links TRBV11-2 with TRBJ2-1; 9 bases fit TRBD2. J gave up 9 bases and V 0 bases, and 3 bases lay outside the gene matches. The germline gives CDR1 SGHAT, CDR2 FQNNGV. The CDR3 loop spans 14 amino acids. CDR3 bases: TGTGCCAGCAGCTTAGATAGCGGGAGTGGTGAGCAGTTCTTC. As protein: CASSLDSGSGEQFF.

V is TRBV5-4 and J is TRBJ1-1; the D is unclear. V was trimmed by 4 bases and J by 1 base, leaving 11 bases between them. Looked up from germline, CDR1 is SGHNT and CDR2 is YYREEE (reference sequence). This CDR3 region has 14 residues. The CDR3 DNA follows: TGTGCCAGCAGCCCCGGCCAGCAGAACACTGAAGCTTTCTTT. This encodes CASSPGQQNTEAFF.

To note about this clone: A far more abundant clone sits one base away, making this likely a read error. The chain joins TRBV6-6 to TRBJ2-7; TRBD2 matches at 12 bases. Germline CDR1 MNHNY, CDR2 SVGAGI (reference sequence). V dropped 6 bases and J dropped 4; count of bases not matched to a gene: 4. The CDR3 consists of 14 residues. CDR3 sequence: CASRWTSGIYEQYF. The CDR3 region has the DNA TGTGCCAGCAGGTGGACTAGCGGGATATACGAGCAGTACTTC.

The rearrangement uses TRBV19 and TRBJ2-3; D tentatively fits TRBD1 or TRBD2 (5 bases each). Germline V lookup: CDR1 LNHDA, CDR2 SQIVND (reference sequence). CDR3 size: 15 residues. Trimming took off 5 bases at V and 5 bases at J, with 17 bases between the two ends. CDR3 region: CASSSSGRFLDTQYF. For the CDR3, the DNA is TGTGCCAGTAGTTCCTCGGGGCGGTTCTTAGATACGCAGTATTTT.

The chain has TRBV4-2 and TRBJ2-7, with D tentatively TRBD1 (5 bases). V was cut by 0 bases and J by 2 bases, with 11 bases left in between. The CDR3 has 15 amino acids. The germline V gene encodes CDR1 LGHNA and CDR2 YNFKEQ. CDR3 residues: CASSQDRQGAYEQYF. CDR3 DNA: TGTGCCAGCAGCCAAGATCGCCAGGGCGCCTACGAGCAGTACTTC.

The chain employs TRBV7-9 and TRBJ1-5, with 7 nucleotides matching TRBD1. The CDR3 length is 16 residues. J was trimmed by 0 bases and V by 3 bases; bases with no gene match: 5. Germline loops: CDR1 SEHNR, CDR2 FQNEAQ (reference sequence). CDR3 in DNA: TGTGCCAGCAGCTTTGGTCAGGGGGGTAGCAATCAGCCCCAGCATTTT. This codes for CASSFGQGGSNQPQHF.

CDR3 in DNA: TGTGCCTGGAGTGGGGGTGGGCCAGATACGCAGTATTTT. Its protein product is CAWSGGGPDTQYF. The V gene is TRBV30, the J gene TRBJ2-3; D uncertain. Trimming left V 1 base short and J 4 bases short, with 9 bases between. Germline V gene lookup returns CDR1 GTSNPN and CDR2 SVGIG (reference sequence). The CDR3 has 13 amino acids.

This clone was seen more than once but under ten times. This chain connects TRBV28 to TRBJ1-4; no clear D gene. Germline CDR1 MDHEN, CDR2 SYDVKM. Trimming left V 3 bases short and J 10 bases short, with 18 bases between. The CDR3 runs to 15 residues. DNA of the CDR3: TGTGCCAGCAGTTTTCTCGGTTATGATGGCTTAAAACTGTTTTTT. Protein sequence: CASSFLGYDGLKLFF.

V gene TRBV18 combines with J gene TRBJ2-2; a weak D match, TRBD1 (6 bases). This CDR3 spans 16 amino acids. The V gene lost 6 bases and the J gene lost 0 bases, with 14 bases spanning the gap. Germline V lookup: CDR1 KGHSH, CDR2 LQKENI. In DNA, the CDR3 is TGTGCCAGCTCGCTCGAACAGGGCCCGAACACCGGGGAGCTGTTTTTT. It translates to CASSLEQGPNTGELFF.

As to this clone: A far larger clone is just one base off, so this is likely a read error. Within the sample, other DNA sequences also encode this same CDR3. This chain uses TRBV30 with TRBJ2-5; D remains ambiguous. The DNA end is more similar to TRBJ2-7, so the J call may be wrong. CDR1 GTSNPN and CDR2 SVGIG come from the germline V gene (reference sequence). The CDR3 is 11 residues long. CDR3 amino acids: CAWSSPGEQYF. The CDR3 DNA sequence: TGTGCCTGGAGTAGCCCTGGCGAGCAGTACTTC.